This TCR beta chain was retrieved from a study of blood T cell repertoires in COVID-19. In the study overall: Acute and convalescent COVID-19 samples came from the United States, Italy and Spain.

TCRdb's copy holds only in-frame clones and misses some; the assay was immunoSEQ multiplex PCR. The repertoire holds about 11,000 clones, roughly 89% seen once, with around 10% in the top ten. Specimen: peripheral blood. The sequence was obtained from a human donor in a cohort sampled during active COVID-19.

The CDR3 region has the DNA TGTGCCAGCAGTTACGAGAGTGAAGCTTTCTTT. This gives the protein CASSYESEAFF. The rearrangement links TRBV6-5 to TRBJ1-1, with unresolved D. Germline CDR1 MNHEY, CDR2 SVGAGI. The CDR3 loop spans 11 amino acids. V was clipped by 2 bases and J by 7 bases, with 5 bases between them.